Below, 4 T cell receptor beta chains from the same sample are listed, as sequenced in a study of blood T cell repertoires in COVID-19 (dated by TCRdb to 2018 to 2020). Libraries were built with the immunoSEQ multiplex PCR assay. TCRdb mirrors the immuneACCESS table, restricted to in-frame sequences. Some clones are absent from its copies; in checked studies, under half trace to an unresolved V gene, and the reason for the others is unknown. This sample is represented by some 200,000 clones; roughly four fifths of them were singletons. Less than 2.5% of the sample is taken by the ten largest. Sequenced sample: peripheral blood. Source of these receptors: a woman aged 60-75 years with acute or convalescent COVID-19.

This rearrangement joins TRBV5-1 to TRBJ2-2, with 10 positions matching TRBD1. CDR1 and CDR2 from the germline V gene are SGHRS and YFSETQ. With V trimmed by 1 base and J by 3 bases, 9 bases remained unmatched. This CDR3 region has 18 residues. Here the CDR3 DNA reads TGCGCCAGCAGCTTGTGGGAAAGGACAGGGGGTCACACCGGGGAGCTGTTTTTT. It specifies CASSLWERTGGHTGELFF.

The chain combines TRBV12-3 or TRBV12-4 with TRBJ1-5, with a possible D match to TRBD1 (5 bases). The germline V and J ends were trimmed by 8 bases and 4 bases, with 12 bases remaining between them. The CDR3 runs 13 residues. The CDR3 region is CASGRGGNQPQHF. For the CDR3, the DNA is TGTGCCAGCGGACGGGGGGGGAATCAGCCCCAGCATTTT.

This clone has a handful of counts. The chain carries TRBV29-1 and TRBJ1-3; weak D call: TRBD1 (6 bases). The CDR3 has 12 residues. Germline values: CDR1 SQVTM, CDR2 ANQGSEA. Trimming shortened V by 5 bases and J by 4 bases, and 9 bases separated the two germline ends. This CDR3 reads CSVTGLGNTIYF. The CDR3 nucleotides are TGCAGCGTTACAGGGTTAGGAAACACCATATATTTT.

The chain carries TRBV9 and TRBJ2-3; TRBD2 agrees at 10 bases. The CDR3 contains 15 residues. CDR1 and CDR2 from the germline V gene are SGDLS and YYNGEE. V lost 0 bases to trimming and J lost 5 bases; unmatched junction nucleotides: 3. The CDR3 here is CASSVVAGGRDTQYF. The CDR3 nucleotides are TGTGCCAGCAGCGTAGTAGCGGGGGGTCGAGATACGCAGTATTTT.